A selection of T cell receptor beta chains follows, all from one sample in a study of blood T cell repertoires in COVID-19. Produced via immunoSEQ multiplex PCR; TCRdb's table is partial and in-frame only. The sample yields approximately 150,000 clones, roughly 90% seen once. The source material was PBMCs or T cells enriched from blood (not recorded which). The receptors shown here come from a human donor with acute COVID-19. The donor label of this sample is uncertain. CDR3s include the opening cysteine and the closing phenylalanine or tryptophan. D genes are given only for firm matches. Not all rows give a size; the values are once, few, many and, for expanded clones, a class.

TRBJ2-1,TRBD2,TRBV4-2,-,CASSQDWASGDNEQFF,TGTGCCAGCAGCCAAGATTGGGCTAGCGGGGATAATGAGCAGTTCTTC
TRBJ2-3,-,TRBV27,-,CASSVNRQRSFTDTQYF,TGTGCCAGCAGTGTAAACAGACAGCGTTCCTTCACAGATACGCAGTATTTT
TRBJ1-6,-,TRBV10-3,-,CAISESDSPLHF,TGTGCCATCAGTGAGTCCGATTCACCCCTCCACTTT
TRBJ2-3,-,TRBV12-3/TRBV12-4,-,CASRQQGSDTQYF,TGTGCCAGCAGACAACAGGGTTCAGATACGCAGTATTTT
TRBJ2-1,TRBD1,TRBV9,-,CASSARDRVLSYNEQFF,TGTGCCAGCAGCGCCCGGGACAGGGTGCTCTCCTACAATGAGCAGTTCTTC
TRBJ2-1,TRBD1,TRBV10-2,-,CASSLQGVTYNEQFF,TGCGCCAGCAGCCTTCAGGGGGTAACCTACAATGAGCAGTTCTTC
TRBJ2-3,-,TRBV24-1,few,CATSDNTDTQYF,TGTGCCACCAGTGACAACACAGATACGCAGTATTTT
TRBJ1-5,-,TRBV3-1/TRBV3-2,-,CASSQGHSQPQHF,TGTGCCAGCAGCCAAGGTCACAGTCAGCCCCAGCATTTT
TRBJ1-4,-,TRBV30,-,CAWTAWRSEKLFF,TGTGCCTGGACGGCATGGAGGAGTGAAAAACTGTTTTTT
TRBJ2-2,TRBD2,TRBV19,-,CASKRLALNTGELFF,TGTGCCAGTAAAAGACTAGCGCTGAACACCGGGGAGCTGTTTTTT
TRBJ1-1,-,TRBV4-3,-,CASSQESGSEAFF,TGCGCCAGCAGCCAAGAAAGCGGATCTGAAGCTTTCTTT
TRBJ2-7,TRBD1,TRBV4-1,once,CASSQPRQGDYEQYF,TGCGCCAGCAGCCAACCACGACAGGGTGACTACGAGCAGTACTTC
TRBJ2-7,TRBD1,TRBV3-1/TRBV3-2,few,CASSQDYLGTGRDYEQYF,TGTGCCAGCAGCCAAGATTATCTTGGGACAGGCAGAGACTACGAGCAGTACTTC
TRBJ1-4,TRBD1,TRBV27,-,CASSPTGQEKLFF,TGTGCCAGCAGTCCTACGGGACAGGAAAAACTGTTTTTT
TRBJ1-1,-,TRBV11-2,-,CASSLQGFSEAFF,TGTGCCAGCAGCTTACAGGGGTTCTCTGAAGCTTTCTTT
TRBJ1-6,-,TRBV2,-,CASSIALGDSPLHF,TGTGCCAGCAGCATAGCATTAGGGGATTCACCCCTCCACTTT
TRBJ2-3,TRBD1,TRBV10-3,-,CAISDYRGTQDTQYF,TGTGCCATCAGTGATTACAGGGGAACGCAAGATACGCAGTATTTT
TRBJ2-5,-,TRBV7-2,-,CASSLNLALGPETQYF,TGTGCCAGCAGCTTAAATTTAGCCCTGGGGCCGGAGACCCAGTACTTC
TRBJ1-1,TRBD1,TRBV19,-,CASSPRDRGNTEAFF,TGTGCCAGTAGTCCAAGGGACAGGGGAAACACTGAAGCTTTCTTT
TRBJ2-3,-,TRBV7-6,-,CASSLDGSSTDTQYF,TGTGCCAGCAGCTTAGACGGGTCCAGCACAGATACGCAGTATTTT
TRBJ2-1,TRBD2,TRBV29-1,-,CSVEDARGGSYNEQFF,TGCAGCGTTGAAGATGCGCGGGGGGGCTCCTACAATGAGCAGTTCTTC
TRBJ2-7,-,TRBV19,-,CASSPLGQNNYEQYF,TGTGCCAGTAGTCCCCTCGGACAGAATAACTACGAGCAGTACTTC
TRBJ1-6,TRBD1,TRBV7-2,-,CASSPTGSNSPLHF,TGTGCCAGCAGCCCGACAGGGAGTAATTCACCCCTCCACTTT
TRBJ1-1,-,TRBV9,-,CASSAGGRLNTEAFF,TGTGCCAGCAGCGCCGGCGGGCGGCTGAACACTGAAGCTTTCTTT
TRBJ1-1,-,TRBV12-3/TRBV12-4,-,CASSEGQNTEAFF,TGTGCCAGCAGTGAGGGACAGAACACTGAAGCTTTCTTT
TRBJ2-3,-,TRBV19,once,CASSTGEHTDTQYF,TGTGCCAGTAGTACCGGGGAGCACACAGATACGCAGTATTTT
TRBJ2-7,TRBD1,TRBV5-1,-,CASRSAGTGALEQYF,TGCGCCAGCCGAAGTGCAGGGACAGGGGCGTTGGAGCAGTACTTC
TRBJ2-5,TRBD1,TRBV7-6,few,CASSLARTGQETQYF,TGTGCCAGCAGCTTAGCGCGGACAGGCCAAGAGACCCAGTACTTC
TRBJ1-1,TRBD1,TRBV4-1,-,CASVRDSKTEAFF,TGCGCCAGCGTCCGGGACAGTAAGACTGAAGCTTTCTTT
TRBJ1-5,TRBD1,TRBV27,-,CASALNPGTGEYSNQPQHF,TGTGCCAGCGCCCTGAACCCCGGGACAGGGGAATATAGCAATCAGCCCCAGCATTTT
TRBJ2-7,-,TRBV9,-,CASSVGLGSSYEQYF,TGTGCCAGCAGCGTAGGACTAGGAAGCTCCTACGAGCAGTACTTC
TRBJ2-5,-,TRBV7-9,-,CASSLRFRGQETQYF,TGTGCCAGCAGCTTACGTTTCAGGGGCCAAGAGACCCAGTACTTC
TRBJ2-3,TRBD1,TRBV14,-,CASSRGQGVTDTQYF,TGTGCCAGCAGCCGAGGACAGGGGGTAACAGATACGCAGTATTTT
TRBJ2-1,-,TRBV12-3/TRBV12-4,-,CASSRLQGNEQFF,TGTGCCAGCAGCCGACTACAGGGTAATGAGCAGTTCTTC
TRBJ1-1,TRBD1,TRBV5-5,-,CASSPEGQMNTEAFF,TGTGCCAGCAGCCCCGAGGGACAGATGAACACTGAAGCTTTCTTT
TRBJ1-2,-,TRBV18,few,CASSPRGGDYGYTF,TGTGCCAGCTCACCCCGGGGGGGCGACTATGGCTACACCTTC
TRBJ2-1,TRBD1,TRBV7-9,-,CASSLGGTGFLYNEQFF,TGTGCCAGCAGCTTAGGTGGGACAGGGTTCCTCTACAATGAGCAGTTCTTC
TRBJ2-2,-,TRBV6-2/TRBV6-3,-,CASSYQQGSGELFF,TGTGCCAGCAGCTATCAACAGGGCTCCGGGGAGCTGTTTTTT
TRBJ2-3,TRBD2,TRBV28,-,CASSQIAGGTDTQYF,TGTGCCAGCAGCCAAATAGCGGGGGGCACAGATACGCAGTATTTT
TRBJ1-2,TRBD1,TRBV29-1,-,CSVARDRGYSGGYTF,TGCAGCGTTGCCCGGGACAGGGGATATTCTGGTGGCTACACCTTC
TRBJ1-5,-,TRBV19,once,CASSLSDQPQHF,TGTGCCAGTAGTCTGTCTGATCAGCCCCAGCATTTT
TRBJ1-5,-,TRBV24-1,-,CATSDRGGSNQPQHF,TGTGCCACCAGTGATCGGGGGGGAAGCAATCAGCCCCAGCATTTT
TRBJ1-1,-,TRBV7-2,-,CASSPTRVRSEAFF,TGTGCCAGCAGCCCCACCCGGGTCCGTAGTGAAGCTTTCTTT
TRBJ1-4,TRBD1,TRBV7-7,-,CASSLAGGSNEKLFF,TGTGCCAGCAGCTTGGCAGGGGGATCTAATGAAAAACTGTTTTTT
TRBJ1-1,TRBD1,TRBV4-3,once,CASSLRQGTNTEAFF,TGCGCCAGCAGCCTTCGACAGGGAACGAACACTGAAGCTTTCTTT
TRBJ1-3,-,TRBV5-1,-,CASSSGGPANVNTIYF,TGCGCCAGCAGCTCGGGGGGGCCTGCCAATGTAAACACCATATATTTT
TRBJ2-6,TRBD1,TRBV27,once,CASSTGGPRANVLTF,TGTGCCAGCAGTACAGGGGGCCCTAGGGCCAACGTCCTGACTTTC
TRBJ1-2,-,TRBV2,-,CASRTGNNYGYTF,TGTGCCAGCAGGACAGGAAATAACTATGGCTACACCTTC